This T cell receptor (beta chain) was recorded in a study of blood T cell repertoires in COVID-19. As for the study in general: The samples span acute and convalescent COVID-19 from the United States, Italy and Spain.

Under the authors' procedure: By means of reference gene primer amplification, nucleated cell counts were estimated. Generated by immunoSEQ multiplex PCR, the TCRdb table keeps only in-frame clones and is missing some. From that table come the V and J calls and clone size; the DNA was used to work out D and trimming. The profile covers a few hundred thousand clones, with 86% appearing a single time and roughly 4% taken by the ten largest. V lost 7 bases, J lost 8 bases, and 14 bases stayed unmatched. This CDR3 has 15 residues. Germline-derived CDR1 and CDR2 are LNHDA and SQIVND (reference sequence). The receptor was isolated from a woman aged 40 to 50 with acute COVID-19. The rearrangement links TRBV19 to TRBJ2-4, with 7 bases that match TRBD2. Sequencing was performed on PBMCs or T cells enriched from blood (not recorded which). The CDR3 region has the DNA TGTGCCAGTATGGGTGCGGGAGCGGCAGTGGACATTCAGTACTTC. Amino acid sequence: CASMGAGAAVDIQYF. The complete variable domain, with remaining parts taken from reference TRBV19 and TRBJ2-4, reads DGGITQSPKYLFRKEGQNVTLSCEQNLNHDAMYWYRQDPGQGLRLIYYSQIVNDFQKGDIAEGYSVSREKKESFPLTVTSAQKNPTAFYLCASMGAGAAVDIQYFGAGTRLSVL.